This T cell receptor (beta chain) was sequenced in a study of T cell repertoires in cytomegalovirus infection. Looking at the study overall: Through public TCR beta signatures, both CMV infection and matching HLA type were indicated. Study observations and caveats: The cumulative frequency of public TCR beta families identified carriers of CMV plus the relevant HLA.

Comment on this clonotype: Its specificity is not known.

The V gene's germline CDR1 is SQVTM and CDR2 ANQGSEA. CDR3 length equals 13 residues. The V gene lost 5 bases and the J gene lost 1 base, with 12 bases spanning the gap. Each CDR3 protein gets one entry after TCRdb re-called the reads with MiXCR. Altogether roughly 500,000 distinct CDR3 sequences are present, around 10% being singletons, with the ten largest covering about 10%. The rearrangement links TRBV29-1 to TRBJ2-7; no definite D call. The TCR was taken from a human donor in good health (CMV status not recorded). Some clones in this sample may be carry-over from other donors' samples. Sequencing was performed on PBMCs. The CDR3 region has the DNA TGCAGCGTTCTGAGTGGGCAATCCTACGAGCAGTACTTC. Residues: CSVLSGQSYEQYF.